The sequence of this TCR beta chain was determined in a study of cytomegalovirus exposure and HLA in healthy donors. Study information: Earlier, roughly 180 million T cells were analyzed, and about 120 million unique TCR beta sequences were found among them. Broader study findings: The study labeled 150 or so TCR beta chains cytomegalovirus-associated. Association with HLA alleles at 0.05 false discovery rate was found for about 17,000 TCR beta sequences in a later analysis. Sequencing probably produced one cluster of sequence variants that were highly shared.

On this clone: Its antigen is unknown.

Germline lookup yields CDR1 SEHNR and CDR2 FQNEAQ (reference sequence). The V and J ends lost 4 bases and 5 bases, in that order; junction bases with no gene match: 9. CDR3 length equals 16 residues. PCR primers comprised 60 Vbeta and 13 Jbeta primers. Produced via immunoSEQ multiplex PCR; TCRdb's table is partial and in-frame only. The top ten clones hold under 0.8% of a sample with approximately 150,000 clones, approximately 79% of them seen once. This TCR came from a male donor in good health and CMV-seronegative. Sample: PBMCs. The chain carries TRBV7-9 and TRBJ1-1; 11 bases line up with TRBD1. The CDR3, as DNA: TGTGCCAGCAGCTGGCCCGGACAGGGGGCTAATACTGAAGCTTTCTTT. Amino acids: CASSWPGQGANTEAFF.